One sample yielded the 15 T cell receptor beta chains listed below, sequenced in a study of blood T cell repertoires in COVID-19 (dated by TCRdb to the early 2020s). The library relied on the immunoSEQ multiplex PCR assay. In its TCRdb copy, this immuneACCESS table keeps in-frame sequences only and misses some clones. Where compared with another copy, unresolved V genes explain less than half of these, and the others have no known cause. The table for this sample lists 250,000 to 350,000 clones; 89% of them were counted only once. The ten largest make up around an eighth of the sample. The sequenced material came from peripheral blood. These receptors originate from a woman aged 55-69 years with acute or convalescent COVID-19.

The chain recombines TRBV18 with TRBJ2-3, with D perhaps matching TRBD2 (6 bases). The ends were cut back, 5 bases at V and 4 bases at J, with 16 bases in the middle. This CDR3 spans 15 amino acids. Germline V gene data show CDR1 as KGHSH and CDR2 as LQKENI. For the CDR3, the DNA is TGTGCCAGCTCAGCTACGGGGACTTCGGCAGATACGCAGTATTTT. The encoded protein is CASSATGTSADTQYF.

The J gene is TRBJ2-3, the V gene TRBV18, with 15 bases that match TRBD2. The trim removed 5 bases at V and 2 bases at J, leaving 14 bases unmatched. Germline lookup yields CDR1 KGHSH and CDR2 LQKENI. This CDR3 region has 20 residues. CDR3 sequence: CASSGGTSGRTRRITDTQYF. CDR3 in DNA: TGTGCCAGCTCAGGCGGGACTAGCGGGAGGACCCGTCGAATCACAGATACGCAGTATTTT.

This clone has only a few counts. The chain is built from TRBV28 and TRBJ1-6; the match to TRBD1 covers 8 bases. This CDR3 has 13 residues. Germline CDR1 and CDR2: MDHEN and SYDVKM. V trimming: 6 bases; J trimming: 5 bases; junction bases outside the gene matches: 0. CDR3 nucleotide sequence: TGTGCCAGCAGGGGACAGGATAATTCACCCCTCCACTTT. It is translated as CASRGQDNSPLHF.

This sequence joins TRBV7-6 and TRBJ1-3; D is possibly TRBD1 (5 bases). The CDR3 sequence is 16 residues long. The germline V gene has CDR1 SGHVS and CDR2 FNYEAQ. The V end was cut by 6 bases, the J end by 0 bases, with 15 bases between. CDR3 loop: CASSSGQLSSGNTIYF. CDR3 coding DNA: TGTGCCAGCAGTTCTGGACAACTGAGCTCTGGAAACACCATATATTTT. Using reference TRBV7-6 and TRBJ1-3 for the parts outside the CDR3, the full variable domain is GAGVSQSPRYKVTKRGQDVALRCDPISGHVSLYWYRQALGQGPEFLTYFNYEAQQDKSGLPNDRFSAERPEGSISTLTIQRTEQRDSAMYRCASSSGQLSSGNTIYFGEGSWLTVV.

CDR3 sequence: CASSLDRGEYEQYF. The CDR3 bases are TGTGCCAGCAGCTTGGACAGGGGGGAATACGAGCAGTACTTC. J is TRBJ2-7 and V is TRBV5-4; 8 bases match TRBD1. CDR3 length equals 14 residues. V lost 0 bases to trimming and J lost 4 bases; unmatched junction nucleotides: 3. The germline V gene has CDR1 SGHNT and CDR2 YYREEE (reference sequence).

The chain links TRBV4-3 to TRBJ2-7, with D uncertain. The CDR3 sequence is 13 residues long. Germline loops: CDR1 LGHNA, CDR2 YSLEER. V lost 0 bases, J lost 4 bases, and 7 bases lay in between. CDR3 residues: CASSQDYGYEQYF. CDR3 coding DNA: TGCGCCAGCAGCCAAGATTACGGGTACGAGCAGTACTTC.

The V call is TRBV7-2, the J call TRBJ1-3, with 8 bases lining up with TRBD1. Germline assignment: CDR1 SGHTA and CDR2 FQGNSA. V trimming: 5 bases; J trimming: 4 bases; junction bases outside the gene matches: 7. CDR3 length equals 15 residues. CDR3 nucleotide sequence: TGTGCCAGCAGCCCACGACAGGGGACCGGAAACACCATATATTTT. Protein: CASSPRQGTGNTIYF.

The chain uses TRBV27 and TRBJ2-7, with D hard to call. Deletions cut 3 bases from V and 1 base from J, with 7 bases between. The germline V gene encodes CDR1 MNHEY and CDR2 SMNVEV (reference sequence). The CDR3 consists of 13 residues. The CDR3: CASSLGRSYEQYF. In DNA, the CDR3 is TGTGCCAGCAGTTTGGGCAGGTCCTACGAGCAGTACTTC.

The chain couples TRBV5-1 to TRBJ2-3; D perhaps matches TRBD1 (5 bases). The germline V gene encodes CDR1 SGHRS and CDR2 YFSETQ. V was pared by 3 bases and J by 3 bases, with 14 bases between. The CDR3 consists of 15 residues. CDR3 DNA sequence: TGCGCCAGCAGCTCCCTAAGGGGCCGGACAGATACGCAGTATTTT. It yields the protein CASSSLRGRTDTQYF.

This clone was recorded once. The V and J genes are TRBV27 and TRBJ2-1; no clear D. The V end lost 4 bases, the J end lost 7 bases, and 11 bases lay between the germline ends. Germline lookup yields CDR1 MNHEY and CDR2 SMNVEV (reference sequence). This CDR3 is 13 amino acids long. The CDR3, as DNA: TGTGCCAGCAGTTATTCTATGAGTAATGAGCAGTTCTTC. Its translation: CASSYSMSNEQFF.

The rearrangement links TRBV10-3 to TRBJ2-7; 14 nucleotides line up with TRBD2. Germline CDR1 ENHRY, CDR2 SYGVKD. V dropped 4 bases and J dropped 5; count of bases not matched to a gene: 7. The CDR3 length is 16 residues. CDR3 sequence reads: CAISGETSGRAHEQYF. The DNA of the CDR3 is TGTGCCATCAGTGGCGAGACTAGCGGGAGGGCCCACGAGCAGTACTTC.

The genes are TRBV4-2 and TRBJ1-1, with a possible D match to TRBD1 (6 bases). V was shortened by 10 bases and J by 5 bases, with 17 bases between the two germline ends. Germline CDR1 LGHNA, CDR2 YNFKEQ. The CDR3 spans 13 residues. CDR3 DNA: TGTGCCACCTCTCCGGGGGGCCAAACTGAAGCTTTCTTT. Protein: CATSPGGQTEAFF.

The chain uses TRBV7-2 and TRBJ2-1, with 12 bases identical to TRBD2. CDR1 SGHTA and CDR2 FQGNSA come from the germline V gene. The CDR3 covers 15 residues. V lost 5 bases, J lost 7 bases, and 6 bases stayed unmatched. Here the CDR3 reads CASSATSGRRNEQFF. DNA for the CDR3: TGTGCCAGCAGCGCCACTAGCGGGAGGAGGAATGAGCAGTTCTTC. The complete variable domain, with remaining parts taken from reference TRBV7-2 and TRBJ2-1, reads GAGVSQSPSNKVTEKGKDVELRCDPISGHTALYWYRQSLGQGLEFLIYFQGNSAPDKSGLPSDRFSAERTGGSVSTLTIQRTQQEDSAVYLCASSATSGRRNEQFFGPGTRLTVL.

V gene TRBV7-8 combines with J gene TRBJ2-7, with 8 bases fitting TRBD1. The CDR3 loop spans 16 amino acids. The V gene end was trimmed by 4 bases and the J gene end by 6 bases; junction bases not matched to a gene: 14. Germline values: CDR1 SGHVS, CDR2 FQNEAQ. CDR3 amino acids: CASSSPAGGEFREQYF. In DNA, the CDR3 is TGTGCCAGCAGCTCCCCGGCAGGGGGCGAATTCCGCGAGCAGTACTTC.

The chain combines TRBV6-1 with TRBJ1-2, with 11 bases aligning to TRBD1. The V segment lost 6 bases and the J segment 8 bases; nucleotides outside the gene matches: 5. The germline V gene has CDR1 MNHNS and CDR2 SASEGT. The CDR3 runs to 13 residues. CDR3 amino acids: CASSSGQGVGYTF. The CDR3 coding sequence is TGTGCCAGCAGCTCGGGACAGGGGGTCGGCTACACCTTC.